A selection of T cell receptor beta chains follows, all from one sample in a study of regulatory T cells. Generated by immunoSEQ multiplex PCR, the TCRdb table keeps only in-frame clones and is missing some. The table lists about 35,000 clones, about 91% of them singletons, with approximately 2.4% in the top ten. Material for sequencing was conventional CD4+ T cells sorted from blood. The receptors here all came from a person under 30 with CD3G deficiency. CDR3s include the opening cysteine and the closing phenylalanine or tryptophan. A D gene is named only where the DNA matches it firmly. Size tells how often a clone was seen (once, few, many) or the class of an expanded clone, and some rows leave it out.

len,v_gene,d_gene,j_gene,abundance,CDR3nt,CDR3aa
14,TRBV19,.,TRBJ2-1,.,TGTGCCAGTAGTATGAGGGGCTCCTACAATGAGCAGTTCTTC,CASSMRGSYNEQFF
15,TRBV5-1,.,TRBJ2-7,.,TGCGCCAGCAGCCCAGGGGACAACTTCTCCTACGAGCAGTACTTC,CASSPGDNFSYEQYF
12,TRBV6-6,.,TRBJ2-7,.,TGTGCCAGCAGCAAAGGGACCCACGAGCAGTACTTC,CASSKGTHEQYF
14,TRBV5-1,.,TRBJ1-1,.,TGCGCCAGCAGCTTGGCTGGGGGAGGCACTGAAGCTTTCTTT,CASSLAGGGTEAFF
15,TRBV28,.,TRBJ2-1,.,TGTGCCAGCAGTTTGGGGGGAAGTACCTACAATGAGCAGTTCTTC,CASSLGGSTYNEQFF
14,TRBV7-8,.,TRBJ2-1,.,TGTGCCAGCAGCTTAGCGGGGCGGTACAATGAGCAGTTCTTC,CASSLAGRYNEQFF
14,TRBV11-2,TRBD2,TRBJ2-7,.,TGTGCCAGCAGCTATGGACTAGCGAGCCACGAGCAGTACTTC,CASSYGLASHEQYF
13,TRBV11-2,.,TRBJ1-1,.,TGTGCCAGCAGCTCGACAGTGAACACTGAAGCTTTCTTT,CASSSTVNTEAFF
14,TRBV11-3,TRBD2,TRBJ2-1,.,TGTGCCAGCAGCTCGTTTAGCGGGAGTCATGAGCAGTTCTTC,CASSSFSGSHEQFF
13,TRBV6-1,TRBD2,TRBJ2-7,.,TGTGCCAGCAGTGAAGACAGGCTAGCGGCCGAGTACTTC,CASSEDRLAAEYF
15,TRBV28,.,TRBJ2-2,once,TGTGCCAGCAGTTTTGGGGGGGCCGACACCGGGGAGCTGTTTTTT,CASSFGGADTGELFF
15,TRBV7-8,.,TRBJ2-3,.,TGTGCCAGCAGCTTAGCGCTCGGAGCCACAGATACGCAGTATTTT,CASSLALGATDTQYF
14,TRBV6-1,.,TRBJ1-1,.,TGTGCCAGCAGCAAAAGACGGATGAACACTGAAGCTTTCTTT,CASSKRRMNTEAFF
15,TRBV6-1,.,TRBJ1-3,.,TGTGCCAGCAGGACCACAGGGAATTTGGGAAACACCATATATTTT,CASRTTGNLGNTIYF
12,TRBV10-3,TRBD1,TRBJ2-7,.,TGTGCCACCAGGGACAGGGGGTACGAGCAGTACTTC,CATRDRGYEQYF
16,TRBV7-1,.,TRBJ2-3,.,TGTGCCAGCAGCGCCCATTCGGCCGCGGGGCCAGATACGCAGTATTTT,CASSAHSAAGPDTQYF
12,TRBV7-8,.,TRBJ2-7,.,TGTGCCAGCAGCTTAGAAAGGACCGAGCAGTACTTC,CASSLERTEQYF
15,TRBV6-1,TRBD2,TRBJ2-7,.,TGTGCCAGCAGGAAGTTTAGCGGGGGGGCCTACGAGCAGTACTTC,CASRKFSGGAYEQYF
13,TRBV19,TRBD1,TRBJ1-1,.,TGTGCCAGTAGTCCAGGGACAGGGGCTGAAGCTTTCTTT,CASSPGTGAEAFF
15,TRBV6-1,.,TRBJ2-7,.,TGTGCCAGCAGTGAATTTCAACTGAGGGGGGACGAGCAGTACTTC,CASSEFQLRGDEQYF
15,TRBV5-1,.,TRBJ1-1,.,TGCGCCAGCAGCTTGGACGGACTTTCAAACACTGAAGCTTTCTTT,CASSLDGLSNTEAFF
13,TRBV6-6,.,TRBJ1-1,.,TGTGCCAGCAGTTACGACCAGAACACTGAAGCTTTCTTT,CASSYDQNTEAFF
14,TRBV18,TRBD1,TRBJ2-7,.,TGTGCCAGCTCACCCGGGACAGGGGCCCACGAGCAGTACTTC,CASSPGTGAHEQYF
17,TRBV6-1,TRBD1,TRBJ1-5,.,TGTGCCAGCAGTGAAGCGCGAGAACCAGGGGGGAATCAGCCCCAGCATTTT,CASSEAREPGGNQPQHF
12,TRBV5-6,.,TRBJ1-2,.,TGTGCCAGCAGCTTGCGGGGCTATGGCTACACCTTC,CASSLRGYGYTF
15,TRBV11-2,.,TRBJ2-3,.,TGTGCCAGCAGTCACGGGGGCAGGGAGGGAGATACGCAGTATTTT,CASSHGGREGDTQYF
15,TRBV19,.,TRBJ2-5,.,TGTGCCAGTAGTATACGAGGGGGGGCCCAAGAGACCCAGTACTTC,CASSIRGGAQETQYF
14,TRBV7-9,TRBD1,TRBJ2-1,.,TGTGCCAGCAGCTTTCGACAGGGTGGGAATGAGCAGTTCTTC,CASSFRQGGNEQFF
14,TRBV7-8,.,TRBJ2-5,.,TGTGCCAGCAGCTTAAGAGGCAGACGGGAGACCCAGTACTTC,CASSLRGRRETQYF
15,TRBV7-2,TRBD1,TRBJ2-7,.,TGTGCCAGCAGCCGGGACAGGGGCTCCCTCAACGAGCAGTACTTC,CASSRDRGSLNEQYF
14,TRBV6-1,.,TRBJ1-6,.,TGTGCCAGCAGTGAAGCGGGCGACCTTTCACCCCTCCACTTT,CASSEAGDLSPLHF
15,TRBV5-1,.,TRBJ2-6,once,TGCGCCAGCAGCTTGGACTTCTCTGGGGCCAACGTCCTGACTTTC,CASSLDFSGANVLTF
15,TRBV28,TRBD2,TRBJ2-7,.,TGTGCCAGTCAGGGGACTAGCGGGATTGTCTACGAGCAGTACTTC,CASQGTSGIVYEQYF
15,TRBV10-1,.,TRBJ2-1,.,TGCGCCAGCAGAAGGACCGGGACCATCTACAATGAGCAGTTCTTC,CASRRTGTIYNEQFF
15,TRBV5-1,.,TRBJ1-2,.,TGCGCCAGCAGCCTCTGGCGGGCAGCGAGGTATGGCTACACCTTC,CASSLWRAARYGYTF
13,TRBV6-1,TRBD2,TRBJ2-7,.,TGTGCCAGCAGATTCGGGGGGTCCTACGAGCAGTACTTC,CASRFGGSYEQYF
14,TRBV19,TRBD1,TRBJ1-5,.,TGTGCCAGTAGTATTGGGACAGGGGATCAGCCCCAGCATTTT,CASSIGTGDQPQHF
13,TRBV10-3,.,TRBJ1-2,.,TGTGCCATCAGTTCCGGAGGTGGAGGCGGCTACACCTTC,CAISSGGGGGYTF
14,TRBV6-1,.,TRBJ1-1,.,TGTGCCAGCAGTGCAGGGTATAGAGGCACTGAAGCTTTCTTT,CASSAGYRGTEAFF
14,TRBV5-1,TRBD1,TRBJ2-3,.,TGCGCCAGCAGCCAAGGACAGGGTGGTGATACGCAGTATTTT,CASSQGQGGDTQYF
13,TRBV6-6,.,TRBJ1-4,.,TGTGCCAGCACGGGCCAATTTAATGAAAAACTGTTTTTT,CASTGQFNEKLFF
15,TRBV28,.,TRBJ1-4,.,TGTGCCAGCACCCCCACCCACCTGGCTAATGAAAAACTGTTTTTT,CASTPTHLANEKLFF
13,TRBV28,TRBD1,TRBJ1-5,.,TGTGCCAGCAGGGGGACAGACAATCAGCCCCAGCATTTT,CASRGTDNQPQHF
15,TRBV7-2,TRBD1,TRBJ1-2,.,TGTGCCAGCAGCTCGTCCGGGACAGGGGTTTCTGGCTACACCTTC,CASSSSGTGVSGYTF
15,TRBV28,.,TRBJ1-4,.,TGTGCCAGCAGTATCCGGCAGCCAACTAATGAAAAACTGTTTTTT,CASSIRQPTNEKLFF
13,TRBV28,.,TRBJ1-1,once,TGTGCCAGCAGTTCTCCAGTGAACACTGAAGCTTTCTTT,CASSSPVNTEAFF
12,TRBV28,.,TRBJ2-7,once,TGTGCCAGCAGCCCCCCCATTGGCGAGCAGTACTTC,CASSPPIGEQYF
16,TRBV5-1,.,TRBJ2-1,.,TGCGCCAGCAGCTTGGATCGACGACGGGGGTCAGTGGAGCAGTTCTTC,CASSLDRRRGSVEQFF
13,TRBV11-2,.,TRBJ2-7,.,TGTGCCAGCAGCTTCAGCGGAACCTACGAGCAGTACTTC,CASSFSGTYEQYF
14,TRBV23-1,TRBD1,TRBJ1-2,.,TGCGCCAGCAGTCAATCGGGGGACAGGGACGGCTACACCTTC,CASSQSGDRDGYTF
15,TRBV11-2,.,TRBJ2-2,.,TGTGCCAGCAGCCCGCGAGGGAGTAACACCGGGGAGCTGTTTTTT,CASSPRGSNTGELFF
14,TRBV28,.,TRBJ2-7,few,TGTGCCAGCAGTCCCGGGACCCCCTGGGGCGAGCAGTACTTC,CASSPGTPWGEQYF
15,TRBV7-8,.,TRBJ2-7,.,TGTGCCAGCAGCCGGGAAGGGGGGGTTTCCTACGAGCAGTACTTC,CASSREGGVSYEQYF
14,TRBV5-1,TRBD1,TRBJ1-1,few,TGCGCCAGCAGCCCTGGGGACAGGGTCACTGAAGCTTTCTTT,CASSPGDRVTEAFF
12,TRBV6-1,.,TRBJ2-7,.,TGTGCCGCAGGGGCCGATCCCTACGAGCAGTACTTC,CAAGADPYEQYF